One sample yielded the 9 T cell receptor beta chains listed below, sequenced in a study of beta chain features in type 1 diabetes. Every isolated RNA sample was fully reverse transcribed, so sequencing captured expressed TCRB transcripts. Clones were sequenced by immunoSEQ multiplex PCR, and TCRdb holds only the in-frame ones, with some missing. Of roughly 310,000 clones in the sample, around 10% were seen once. The source material was naive CD4+ T cells from blood. Receptors were obtained from a woman in her twenties or thirties in good health.

The V call is TRBV5-1, the J call TRBJ2-5, with D unclear. The V and J ends lost 4 bases and 5 bases respectively, with 9 bases between them. CDR3 length equals 12 residues. In germline, CDR1 is SGHRS, CDR2 YFSETQ. CDR3 loop: CASSPSLETQYF. The CDR3 region has the DNA TGCGCCAGCAGCCCGAGCCTCGAGACCCAGTACTTC.

This clone turned up a few times. Relative to the germline gene, one junction end is altered; a read error may explain this. The chain has TRBV7-2 and TRBJ2-5; 11 bases match TRBD2. CDR3 length equals 13 residues. Germline loops: CDR1 SGHTA, CDR2 FQGNSA. The CDR3 sequence is CASSLEPSGRPNF. In DNA, the CDR3 is TGTGCCAGCAGCTTAGAACCTAGCGGGAGGCCAAACTTC.

This clone was detected a few times. The rearrangement links TRBV7-3 to TRBJ2-5, with 7 bases lining up with TRBD2. The J call may be mistaken, given a closer DNA end match to TRBJ2-7. Looked up from germline, CDR1 is SGHTA and CDR2 is FQGTGA. This CDR3 region has 13 residues. CDR3 amino acids: CASSPGEGYEQYF. The CDR3 nucleotides read TGTGCCAGCAGCCCTGGGGAGGGCTACGAGCAGTACTTC.

This chain joins TRBV11-2 and TRBJ2-7; TRBD1 might be the D (6 bases). Between the trimmed V and J ends, which lost 5 bases and 1 base, there was a span of 12 bases. This CDR3 region has 14 residues. Germline CDR1 and CDR2: SGHAT and FQNNGV. For the CDR3, the DNA is TGTGCCAGCAGCCCGAACAGGGTTTCCTACGAGCAGTACTTC. Translation: CASSPNRVSYEQYF.

This clone was seen a few times. The chain is built from TRBV2 and TRBJ2-3; D uncertain. From germline, CDR1 is SNHLY and CDR2 FYNNEI. The CDR3 loop spans 16 amino acids. V shed 3 bases and J shed 2 bases, with 15 bases lying between them. In DNA, the CDR3 is TGTGCCAGCAGTGAGCATAGCTTCCCCCTCACAGATACGCAGTATTTT. Translated, it gives CASSEHSFPLTDTQYF.

This clone came up a few times. V usage is TRBV25-1 and J usage is TRBJ2-7; 8 bases are shared with TRBD2. The CDR3 loop spans 13 amino acids. Looked up from germline, CDR1 is MGHDK and CDR2 is SYGVNS. The V gene end was trimmed by 4 bases and the J gene end by 3 bases; junction bases not matched to a gene: 2. CDR3 sequence: CASSVAGGYEQYF. CDR3 bases: TGTGCCAGCAGTGTGGCGGGAGGCTACGAGCAGTACTTC.

There are a few counts of this clone. This chain uses TRBV5-1 with TRBJ2-5; 7 bases agree with TRBD2. CDR1 is SGHRS and CDR2 is YFSETQ in the germline V gene. The junction had 9 bases not matched to a gene; V was cut back by 0 bases and J by 4 bases. CDR3 length: 16 amino acids. CDR3 residues: CASSLVLAAGGETQYF. Here the CDR3 DNA reads TGCGCCAGCAGCTTGGTTCTAGCGGCTGGAGGAGAGACCCAGTACTTC.

A few counts support this clone. V is TRBV7-9 and J is TRBJ2-5; TRBD1 matches at 8 bases. Germline trimming cut 5 bases from V and 5 bases from J; bases unmatched to any gene: 4. The CDR3 has 13 residues. CDR1 and CDR2 from the germline V gene are SEHNR and FQNEAQ (reference sequence). The CDR3 protein is CASSSQGAETQYF. CDR3 nucleotide sequence: TGTGCCAGCAGCAGTCAGGGGGCGGAGACCCAGTACTTC.

CDR3 sequence: CASSTTPPGQGGRGYTF. DNA of the CDR3: TGTGCCAGTAGTACCACCCCACCGGGACAGGGCGGACGTGGCTACACCTTC. The rearrangement uses TRBV19 and TRBJ1-2; 9 bases line up with TRBD1. This CDR3 is 17 amino acids long. J was trimmed by 7 bases and V by 4 bases; bases with no gene match: 16. Germline V gives CDR1 LNHDA, CDR2 SQIVND (reference sequence).